This is a list of T cell receptor beta chains from one sample in a study of neurological immune-mediated disorders. One entry per CDR3 protein, called by TCRdb with MiXCR from the 5' RACE reads. The sample has tens of thousands of distinct CDR3 sequences; roughly 2.5% are singletons. The material sequenced was PBMCs. The source of these receptors is a woman aged 50 to 60 with multiple sclerosis. Both conserved end residues are part of each CDR3. Fields, in order: J gene, clone size, D gene, V gene, CDR3 DNA, CDR3 protein. The D gene is left open where the match is weak. Some rows mark clone size as missing; the rest say once, few, many or name a class of expanded clone.

TRBJ2-7 | few | TRBD2 | TRBV11-2 | TGTGCCAGCACCCCCGGGACTAGCGGTACCGGGCAGTACTTC | CASTPGTSGTGQYF
TRBJ2-1 | many | . | TRBV7-2 | TGTGCCAGCAGCTTAGTTAGCCTAGCTTCCTACAATGAGCAGTTCTTC | CASSLVSLASYNEQFF
TRBJ2-1 | . | TRBD1 | TRBV5-1 | TGCGCCAGCAGCATAGACAGGGATGAGCAGTTCTTC | CASSIDRDEQFF
TRBJ2-7 | many | . | TRBV18 | TGTGCCAGCTCACCTTCGGACACGCGCGAGCAGTACTTC | CASSPSDTREQYF
TRBJ1-4 | many | TRBD1 | TRBV20-1 | TGCAGTGCTAGGAGGACAGGATCTAATGAAAAACTGTTTTTT | CSARRTGSNEKLFF
TRBJ1-6 | . | TRBD1 | TRBV10-3 | TGTGCCATCAGTGACCAGGGGGCAAATTCACCCCTCAACTTT | CAISDQGANSPLNF
TRBJ2-1 | . | . | TRBV29-1 | TGCAGCGTCCTGGGGGGAGTCAGCTCCTACAATGAGCAGTTCTTC | CSVLGGVSSYNEQFF
TRBJ1-1 | many | . | TRBV5-1 | TGCGCCAGCAGCTTGGCCAGTATGAACACTGAAGCTTTCTTT | CASSLASMNTEAFF
TRBJ1-1 | . | . | TRBV14 | TGTGCCAGCAGCCAAGTCGTGTTAGCTGAAGCTTTCTTT | CASSQVVLAEAFF
TRBJ1-1 | few | . | TRBV20-1 | TGCAGTGCCCCTCCACCGAACACTGAAGCTTTCTTT | CSAPPPNTEAFF
TRBJ2-5 | many | . | TRBV10-3 | TGTGCCATCATGCCCGGGATTGCCAGAGGGGAGACCCAGTACTTC | CAIMPGIARGETQYF
TRBJ2-5 | many | . | TRBV7-9 | TGTGCCAGCAGCTTAGATCCGGGGCGTGGGGAGACCCAGTACTTC | CASSLDPGRGETQYF
TRBJ1-2 | many | TRBD1 | TRBV4-1 | TGCGCCAGCAGCCATACAGGGACAGAAACGTTCACTTATGGCTACACCTTC | CASSHTGTETFTYGYTF
TRBJ2-1 | many | TRBD1 | TRBV5-1 | TGCGCCAGCAGCGTGGACAGGGGCATCTACAATGAGCAGTTCTTC | CASSVDRGIYNEQFF
TRBJ1-6 | many | . | TRBV12-3/TRBV12-4 | TGTGCCAGCAGCCGGATAGATAATTCACCCCTCAACTTT | CASSRIDNSPLNF
TRBJ1-1 | many | . | TRBV7-2 | TGTGCCAGCAGCTTAGTATCGGCAAACACTGAAGCTTTCTTT | CASSLVSANTEAFF
TRBJ2-1 | many | . | TRBV7-2 | TGTGCCAGCAGCTCGGAGCTTTACAATGAGCAGTTCTTC | CASSSELYNEQFF
TRBJ2-3 | many | . | TRBV20-1 | TGCAGTGCTAGAGCATACCAGGGCACAGATACGCAGTATTTT | CSARAYQGTDTQYF
TRBJ2-2 | many | . | TRBV5-1 | TGCGCCAGCAGTGCAGGGTCGAACACCGGGGAGCTGTTTTTT | CASSAGSNTGELFF
TRBJ1-2 | medium-sized | TRBD1 | TRBV20-1 | TGCAGTGCTAGTCAGACAGGGATTGGCTACACCTTC | CSASQTGIGYTF
TRBJ2-2 | many | . | TRBV11-2 | TGTGCCAGCAGCGACGGAGGCTGGGAAACCGGGGAGCTGTTTTTT | CASSDGGWETGELFF
TRBJ2-1 | . | . | TRBV20-1 | TGCAGTGTTGTAGAATACAATGAGCAGTTCTTC | CSVVEYNEQFF
TRBJ2-5 | medium-sized | . | TRBV10-3 | TGTGCCATCAGTGAGTCGGAGACCCAGTACTTC | CAISESETQYF
TRBJ1-6 | many | TRBD1 | TRBV7-9 | TGTGCCAGCAGCCCAGGACAGGGGGATTCACCCCTCCACTTT | CASSPGQGDSPLHF
TRBJ2-5 | many | . | TRBV20-1 | TGCAGTGCTCCGACAGAAGAGACCCAGTACTTC | CSAPTEETQYF
TRBJ1-1 | medium-sized | TRBD1 | TRBV20-1 | TGCAGTGCCGGACAGGGGTTGGTCACTGAAGCTTTCTTT | CSAGQGLVTEAFF
TRBJ1-2 | many | TRBD1 | TRBV2 | TGTGCCAGCAGTGAGAACCGGGACAGCTATGGCTACACCTTC | CASSENRDSYGYTF
TRBJ2-3 | many | TRBD2 | TRBV12-3/TRBV12-4 | TGTGCCAGCAGCCCTCCGGTTAGCGGGGGCCCCTCGGATACGCAGTATTTT | CASSPPVSGGPSDTQYF
TRBJ2-3 | many | . | TRBV29-1 | TGCAGCGGGGTTCGGGTGTATACGCAGTATTTT | CSGVRVYTQYF
TRBJ1-1 | many | . | TRBV9 | TGTGCCAGCAGCGGAAGGGGGTCGGACACTGAAGCTTTCTTT | CASSGRGSDTEAFF
TRBJ2-5 | . | . | TRBV5-1 | TGCGCCAGCAGCTTGGTGGGGGAAGAGACCCAGTACTTC | CASSLVGEETQYF
TRBJ2-3 | many | TRBD2 | TRBV20-1 | TGCAGTGCTAGTGGGACTAGCGGAGTTAGCACAGATACGCAGTATTTT | CSASGTSGVSTDTQYF
TRBJ2-7 | . | . | TRBV7-9 | TGTGCCAGCAGCCGCCCCGTTGGCGTGGGTCTCGACGAGCAGTACTTC | CASSRPVGVGLDEQYF
TRBJ2-5 | many | TRBD2 | TRBV5-1 | TGCGCCAGCAGCTTGGGCGGGGGGGAAGAGACCCAGTACTTC | CASSLGGGEETQYF
TRBJ2-4 | many | TRBD2 | TRBV9 | TGTGCCAGCAGCGTAGAACTAGCGGGTTACATTCAGTACTTC | CASSVELAGYIQYF
TRBJ1-1 | many | TRBD1 | TRBV20-1 | TGCAGTGCCCGATTTGACAGGGACACGTCGGCTTTCTTT | CSARFDRDTSAFF
TRBJ1-1 | few | TRBD1 | TRBV7-9 | TGTGCCAGCAGACCTTCCAGGGGGCTCGGTGGAGCTTTCTTT | CASRPSRGLGGAFF
TRBJ2-5 | many | . | TRBV6-5 | TGTGCCAGCAGTTACTCCCTAGGGGGTTACGAGACCCAGTACTTC | CASSYSLGGYETQYF
TRBJ2-7 | medium-sized | . | TRBV5-1 | TGCGCCAGCGGACACGTGGGTTTGAATGCCCCCTACGAGCAGTACTTC | CASGHVGLNAPYEQYF
TRBJ2-7 | many | . | TRBV20-1 | TGCAGTGCTAGGAAGGAAGGGTTCTCCTACGAGCAGTACTTC | CSARKEGFSYEQYF
TRBJ1-1 | many | TRBD1 | TRBV5-1 | TGCGCCAGCAGTGGTACAGGGGGAATGAAGGACACTGAAGCTTTCTTT | CASSGTGGMKDTEAFF
TRBJ1-2 | . | . | TRBV27 | TGTGCCAGCAGTTCCAGGGGCCACCCGAACCTCCCTAACTATGGCTACACCTTC | CASSSRGHPNLPNYGYTF
TRBJ1-4 | many | TRBD1 | TRBV20-1 | TGCAGTGCTGGCAACAGGGGGGAAAAACTGTTTTTT | CSAGNRGEKLFF
TRBJ1-1 | many | TRBD1 | TRBV6-5 | TGTGCCAGCAGTTACTCGGCGATTTTTACAGGGGACTTGAACACTGAAGCTTTCTTT | CASSYSAIFTGDLNTEAFF
TRBJ2-3 | many | TRBD1 | TRBV10-3 | TGTGCCATCAAAGGACAGGGGGCTACAGATACGCAGTATTTT | CAIKGQGATDTQYF
TRBJ1-2 | many | . | TRBV12-3/TRBV12-4 | TGTGCCAGCAGTGTCGGCCCCTATGGCTACACCTTC | CASSVGPYGYTF
TRBJ2-2 | many | TRBD2 | TRBV5-1 | TGCGCCAGCAGCTTCTCTAGCGGGAGGTCCGGGGAGCTGTTTTTT | CASSFSSGRSGELFF
TRBJ2-3 | many | . | TRBV7-2 | TGTGCCAGCAAAAGCGGCCACACAGATACGCAGTATTTT | CASKSGHTDTQYF
TRBJ2-1 | many | TRBD2 | TRBV20-1 | TGCAGTGCTAGAGATACCGGGAGGAATTACAATGAGCAGTTCTTC | CSARDTGRNYNEQFF